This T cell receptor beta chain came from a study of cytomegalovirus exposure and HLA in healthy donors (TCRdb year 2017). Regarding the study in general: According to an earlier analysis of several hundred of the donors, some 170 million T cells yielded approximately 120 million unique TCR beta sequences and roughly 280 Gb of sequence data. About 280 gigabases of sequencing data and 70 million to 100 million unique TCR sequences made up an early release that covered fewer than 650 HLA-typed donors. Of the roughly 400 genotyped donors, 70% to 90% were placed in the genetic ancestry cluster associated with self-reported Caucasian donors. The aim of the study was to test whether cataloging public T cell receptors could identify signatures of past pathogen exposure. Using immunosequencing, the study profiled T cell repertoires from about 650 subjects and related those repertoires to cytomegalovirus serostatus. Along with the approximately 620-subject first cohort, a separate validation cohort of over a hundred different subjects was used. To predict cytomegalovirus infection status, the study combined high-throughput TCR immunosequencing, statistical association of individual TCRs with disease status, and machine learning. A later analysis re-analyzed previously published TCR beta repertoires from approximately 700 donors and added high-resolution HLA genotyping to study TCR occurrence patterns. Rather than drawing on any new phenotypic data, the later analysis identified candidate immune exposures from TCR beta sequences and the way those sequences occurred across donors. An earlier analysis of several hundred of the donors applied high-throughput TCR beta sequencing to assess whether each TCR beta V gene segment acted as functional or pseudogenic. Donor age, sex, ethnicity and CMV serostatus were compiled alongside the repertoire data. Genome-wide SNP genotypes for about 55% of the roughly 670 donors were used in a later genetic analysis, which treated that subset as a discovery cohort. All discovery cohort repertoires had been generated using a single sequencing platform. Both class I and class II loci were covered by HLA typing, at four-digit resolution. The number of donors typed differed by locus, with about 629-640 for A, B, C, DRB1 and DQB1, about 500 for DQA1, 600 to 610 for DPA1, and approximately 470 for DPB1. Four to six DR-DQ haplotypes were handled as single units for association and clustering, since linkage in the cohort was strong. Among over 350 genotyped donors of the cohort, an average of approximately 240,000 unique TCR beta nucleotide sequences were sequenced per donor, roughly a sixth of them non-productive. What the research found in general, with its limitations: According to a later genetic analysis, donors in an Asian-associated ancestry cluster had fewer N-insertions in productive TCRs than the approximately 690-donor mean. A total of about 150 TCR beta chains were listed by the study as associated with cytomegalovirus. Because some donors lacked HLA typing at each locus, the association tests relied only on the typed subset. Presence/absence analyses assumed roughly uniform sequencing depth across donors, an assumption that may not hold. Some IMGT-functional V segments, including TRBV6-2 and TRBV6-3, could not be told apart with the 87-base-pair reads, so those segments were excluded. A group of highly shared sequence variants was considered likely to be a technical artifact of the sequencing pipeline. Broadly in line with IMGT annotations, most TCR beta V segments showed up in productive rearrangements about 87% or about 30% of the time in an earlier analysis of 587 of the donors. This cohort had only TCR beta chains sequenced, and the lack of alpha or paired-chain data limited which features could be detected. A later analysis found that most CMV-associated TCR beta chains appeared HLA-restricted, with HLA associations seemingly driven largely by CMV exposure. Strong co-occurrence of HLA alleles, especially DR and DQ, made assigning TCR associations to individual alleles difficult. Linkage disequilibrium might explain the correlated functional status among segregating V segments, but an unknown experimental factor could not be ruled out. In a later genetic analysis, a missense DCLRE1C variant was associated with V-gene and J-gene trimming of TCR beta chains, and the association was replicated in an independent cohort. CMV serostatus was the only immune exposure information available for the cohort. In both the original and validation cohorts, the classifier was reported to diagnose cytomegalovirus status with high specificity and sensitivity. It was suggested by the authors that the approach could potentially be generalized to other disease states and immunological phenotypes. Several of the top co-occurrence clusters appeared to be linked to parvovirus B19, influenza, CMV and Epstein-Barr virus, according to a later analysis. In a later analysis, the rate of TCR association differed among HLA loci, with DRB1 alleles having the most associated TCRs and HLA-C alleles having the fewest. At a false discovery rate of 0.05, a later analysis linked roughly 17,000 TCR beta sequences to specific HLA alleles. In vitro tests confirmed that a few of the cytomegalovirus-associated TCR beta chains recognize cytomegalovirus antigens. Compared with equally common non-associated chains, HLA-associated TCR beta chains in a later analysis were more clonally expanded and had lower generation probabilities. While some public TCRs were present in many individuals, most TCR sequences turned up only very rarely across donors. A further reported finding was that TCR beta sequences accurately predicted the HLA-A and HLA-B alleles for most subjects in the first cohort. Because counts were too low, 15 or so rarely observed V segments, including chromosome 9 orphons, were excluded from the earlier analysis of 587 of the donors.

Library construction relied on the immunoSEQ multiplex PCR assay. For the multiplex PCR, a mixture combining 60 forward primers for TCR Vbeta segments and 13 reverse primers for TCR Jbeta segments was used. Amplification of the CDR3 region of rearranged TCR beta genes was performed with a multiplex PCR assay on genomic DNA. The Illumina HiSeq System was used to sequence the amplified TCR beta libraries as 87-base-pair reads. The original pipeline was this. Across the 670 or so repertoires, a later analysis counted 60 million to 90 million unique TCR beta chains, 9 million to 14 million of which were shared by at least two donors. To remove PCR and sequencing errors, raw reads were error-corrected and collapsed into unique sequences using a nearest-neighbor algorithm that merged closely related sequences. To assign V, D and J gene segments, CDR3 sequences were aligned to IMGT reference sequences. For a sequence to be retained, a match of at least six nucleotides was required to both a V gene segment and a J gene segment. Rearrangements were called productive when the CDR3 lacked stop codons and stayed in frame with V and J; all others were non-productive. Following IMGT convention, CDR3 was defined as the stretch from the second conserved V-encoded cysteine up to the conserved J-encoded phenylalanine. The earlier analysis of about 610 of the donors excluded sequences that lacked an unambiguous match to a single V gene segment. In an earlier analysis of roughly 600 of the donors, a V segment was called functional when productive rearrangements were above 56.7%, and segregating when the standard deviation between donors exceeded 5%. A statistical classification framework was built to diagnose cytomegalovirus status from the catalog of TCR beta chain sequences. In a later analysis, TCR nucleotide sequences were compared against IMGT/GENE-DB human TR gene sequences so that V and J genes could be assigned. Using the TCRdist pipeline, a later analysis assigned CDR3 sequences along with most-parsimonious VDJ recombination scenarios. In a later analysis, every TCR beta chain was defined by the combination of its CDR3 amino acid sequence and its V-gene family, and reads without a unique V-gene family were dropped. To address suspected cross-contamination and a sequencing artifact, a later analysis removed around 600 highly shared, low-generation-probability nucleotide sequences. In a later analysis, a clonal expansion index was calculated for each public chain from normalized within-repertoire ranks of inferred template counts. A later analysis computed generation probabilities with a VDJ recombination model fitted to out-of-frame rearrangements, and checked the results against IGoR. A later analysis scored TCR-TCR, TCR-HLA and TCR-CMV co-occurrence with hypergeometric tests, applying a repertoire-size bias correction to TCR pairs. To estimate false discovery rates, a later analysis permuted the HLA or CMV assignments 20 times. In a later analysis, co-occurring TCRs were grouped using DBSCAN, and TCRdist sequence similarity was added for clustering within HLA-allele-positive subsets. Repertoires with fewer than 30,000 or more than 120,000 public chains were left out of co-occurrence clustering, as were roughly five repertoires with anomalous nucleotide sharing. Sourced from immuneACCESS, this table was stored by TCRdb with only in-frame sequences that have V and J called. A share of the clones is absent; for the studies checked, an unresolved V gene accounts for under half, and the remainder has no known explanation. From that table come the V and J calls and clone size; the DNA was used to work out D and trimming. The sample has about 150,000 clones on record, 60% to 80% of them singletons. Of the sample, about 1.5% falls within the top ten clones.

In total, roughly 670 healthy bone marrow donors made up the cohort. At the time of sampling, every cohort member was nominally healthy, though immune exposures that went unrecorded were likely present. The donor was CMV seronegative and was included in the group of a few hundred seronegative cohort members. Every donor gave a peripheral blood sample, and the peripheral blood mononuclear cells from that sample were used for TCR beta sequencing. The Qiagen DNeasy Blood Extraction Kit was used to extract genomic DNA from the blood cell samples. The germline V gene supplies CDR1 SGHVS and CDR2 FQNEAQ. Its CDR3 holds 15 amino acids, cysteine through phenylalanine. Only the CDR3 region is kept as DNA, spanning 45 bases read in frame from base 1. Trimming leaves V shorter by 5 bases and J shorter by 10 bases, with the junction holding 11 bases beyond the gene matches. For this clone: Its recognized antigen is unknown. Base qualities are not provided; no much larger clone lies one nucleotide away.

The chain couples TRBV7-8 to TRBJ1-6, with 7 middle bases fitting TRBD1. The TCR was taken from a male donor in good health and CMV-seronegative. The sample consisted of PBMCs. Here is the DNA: TGTGCCAGCAGCACCCGACAGGGATTAGGATCACCCCTCCACTTT. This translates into CASSTRQGLGSPLHF.